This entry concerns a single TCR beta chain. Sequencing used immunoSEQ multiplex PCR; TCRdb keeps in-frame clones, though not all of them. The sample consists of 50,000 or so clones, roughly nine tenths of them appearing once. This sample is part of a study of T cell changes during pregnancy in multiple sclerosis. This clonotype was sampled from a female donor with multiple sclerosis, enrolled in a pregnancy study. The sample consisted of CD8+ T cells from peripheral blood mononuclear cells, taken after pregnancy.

CDR3 sequence reads: CASSFGLAGATDTQYF. The CDR3 DNA is TGTGCCAGCAGCTTTGGACTAGCGGGGGCTACAGATACGCAGTATTTT. The chain is built from TRBV11-2 and TRBJ2-3; 13 nucleotides align to TRBD2. V lost 3 bases to trimming and J lost 3 bases; unmatched junction nucleotides: 3. Germline lookup yields CDR1 SGHAT and CDR2 FQNNGV. This CDR3 has 16 amino acids.